This T cell receptor beta chain was retrieved from a study of OX40 agonist ivuxolimab in advanced cancers. Study details: The mean age was approximately 60 years, ranging from roughly 23 to 79, with around four fifths of participants male.

Whole-study findings and limits: Certain nonresponders additionally had low normalized T-cell clonal expansion. The study found among the lowest clonal expansion in partial responders at 0.1-3.0 mg/kg. Clones of CD4+ and CD8+ blood T cells grew by week 6 at doses of 0.1 to 3.0 mg/kg.

The germline V gene encodes CDR1 SGHTA and CDR2 FQGTGA. There are 15 residues in the CDR3. The ends lost 2 bases at V and 5 bases at J; junction bases unmatched: 5. This clone came up a few times. Its target is not known. Clones were sequenced by immunoSEQ multiplex PCR, and TCRdb holds only the in-frame ones, with some missing. The table has tens of thousands of clones, more than 75% seen once. J is TRBJ2-3 and V is TRBV7-3; 9 bases line up with TRBD2. The clonotype comes from an adult with an advanced solid tumor such as melanoma, head and neck, liver or kidney cancer. The sample consisted of CD4+ or CD8+ T cells sorted from blood, taken in a trial of the OX40 agonist ivuxolimab. The CDR3 nucleotides are TGTGCCAGCAGCTTAGGCGGGGGGGCTCAAGATACGCAGTATTTT. Translating gives CASSLGGGAQDTQYF. The whole variable domain, filled in from reference TRBV7-3 and TRBJ2-3, reads GAGVSQTPSNKVTEKGKYVELRCDPISGHTALYWYRQSLGQGPEFLIYFQGTGAADDSGLPNDRFFAVRPEGSVSTLKIQRTERGDSAVYLCASSLGGGAQDTQYFGPGTRLTVL.